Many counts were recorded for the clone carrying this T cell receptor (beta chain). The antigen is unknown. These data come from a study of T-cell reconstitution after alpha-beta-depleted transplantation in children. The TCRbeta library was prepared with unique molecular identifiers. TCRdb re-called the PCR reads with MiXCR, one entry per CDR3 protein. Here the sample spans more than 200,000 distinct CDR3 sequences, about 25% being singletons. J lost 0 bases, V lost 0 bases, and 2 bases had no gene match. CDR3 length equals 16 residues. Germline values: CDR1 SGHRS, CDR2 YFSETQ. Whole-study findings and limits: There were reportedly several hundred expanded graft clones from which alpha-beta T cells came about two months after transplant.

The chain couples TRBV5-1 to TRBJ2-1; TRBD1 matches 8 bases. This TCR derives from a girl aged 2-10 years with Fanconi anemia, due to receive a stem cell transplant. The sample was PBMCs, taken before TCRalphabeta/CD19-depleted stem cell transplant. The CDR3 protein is CASSLGQGSSYNEQFF. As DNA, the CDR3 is TGCGCCAGCAGCTTGGGACAGGGGAGCTCCTACAATGAGCAGTTCTTC.